This TCR beta chain is drawn from a study of OX40 agonist ivuxolimab in advanced cancers. The wider study: In three patients, partial responses were observed, one with hepatocellular carcinoma and two with cutaneous melanoma.

Trimming took off 7 bases at V and 5 bases at J, with 9 bases between the two ends. The CDR3 is made up of 12 amino acids. Germline CDR1 MNHEY, CDR2 SMNVEV (reference sequence). Broader study findings: CD4+ and CD8+ blood T cells expanded clonally by week 6 at 0.1 to 3.0 mg/kg.

Data came from immunoSEQ multiplex PCR; TCRdb stores just in-frame clones and leaves some out. This table holds roughly 69,000 clones, 75% to 95% found once. On this clone: The antigen is not known.

The chain has TRBV27 and TRBJ2-1; D uncertain. Here the sequenced sample was CD4+ or CD8+ T cells sorted from blood, taken in a trial of the OX40 agonist ivuxolimab. This TCR came from an adult with an advanced solid tumor such as melanoma, head and neck, liver or kidney cancer. The CDR3 region is CASMGDHNEQFF. CDR3 nucleotide sequence: TGTGCCAGCATGGGCGATCACAATGAGCAGTTCTTC.